A selection of T cell receptor beta chains follows, all from one sample in a study of T cells in Graves' hyperthyroidism and ophthalmopathy. TCRdb reanalysed the multiplex PCR reads using MiXCR and keeps one entry per CDR3 protein. The repertoire has about 180,000 distinct CDR3 sequences, 15% to 20% of them found once; the top ten carry 25% to 30%. The sequenced material came from blood. All receptors come from a woman between 50 and 59 years old with Graves' hyperthyroidism. CDR3s include the opening cysteine and the closing phenylalanine or tryptophan. The D gene is left open where the match is weak. The size entry gives how often the clone was seen (once, few, many) or a class if it is expanded.

TRBJ1-2	many	NA	TRBV6-1	TGTGCCAGCATCCGGATGGAGAACTATGGCTACACCTTC	CASIRMENYGYTF
TRBJ2-2	many	TRBD1	TRBV5-8	TGTGCCAGCAGCTTGTGGACAGGGACCGGGGAGCTGTTTTTT	CASSLWTGTGELFF
TRBJ2-3	many	NA	TRBV5-1	TGCGCCAGCAGCCGTGGACAACCCAGCACAGATACGCAGTATTTT	CASSRGQPSTDTQYF
TRBJ2-7	many	NA	TRBV3-1	TGTGCCAGCAGCCAAGTCAGCCACGAGCAGTACTTC	CASSQVSHEQYF
TRBJ2-2	many	TRBD1	TRBV7-8	TGTGCCAGCCAGGGGGAAGGTTCCGGGGAGCTGTTTTTT	CASQGEGSGELFF
TRBJ2-5	many	TRBD2	TRBV7-2	TGTGCCAGCAGCCCGTTTCGGGGGGGCGGGACCCAGTACTTC	CASSPFRGGGTQYF
TRBJ2-3	many	NA	TRBV11-2	TGTGCCAGCAGCTTAGCTTTGGGAGCGGCAGATACGCAGTATTTT	CASSLALGAADTQYF
TRBJ2-5	many	TRBD2	TRBV28	TGTGCCAGCACCAGCTCCGCCAGCGGGGGGCCCTCCCAAGAGACCCAGTACTTC	CASTSSASGGPSQETQYF
TRBJ2-7	many	NA	TRBV5-1	TGCGCCAGCAGCTTAGTCGCAGGGAGCTACGAGCAGTACTTC	CASSLVAGSYEQYF
TRBJ1-3	many	TRBD1	TRBV5-1	TGCGCCAGCAGCTTAGAGGGGGCGAGAAACACCATATATTTT	CASSLEGARNTIYF
TRBJ2-2	many	TRBD1	TRBV11-2	TGTGCCAGCAGCTTACTCCAGGGGGCGATGGCCGGGGAGCTGTTTTTT	CASSLLQGAMAGELFF
TRBJ1-3	many	NA	TRBV28	TGTGCCAGCAGTTTGACAGGACAATCCCACTCTGGAAACACCATATATTTT	CASSLTGQSHSGNTIYF
TRBJ1-2	many	NA	TRBV5-5	TGTGCCAGCAGCGCCGCGGGGTCTAACTATGGCTACACCTTC	CASSAAGSNYGYTF
TRBJ1-2	many	NA	TRBV28	TGTGCCAGCGCCCTTGACAGGAAACCTAACTATGGCTACACCTTC	CASALDRKPNYGYTF